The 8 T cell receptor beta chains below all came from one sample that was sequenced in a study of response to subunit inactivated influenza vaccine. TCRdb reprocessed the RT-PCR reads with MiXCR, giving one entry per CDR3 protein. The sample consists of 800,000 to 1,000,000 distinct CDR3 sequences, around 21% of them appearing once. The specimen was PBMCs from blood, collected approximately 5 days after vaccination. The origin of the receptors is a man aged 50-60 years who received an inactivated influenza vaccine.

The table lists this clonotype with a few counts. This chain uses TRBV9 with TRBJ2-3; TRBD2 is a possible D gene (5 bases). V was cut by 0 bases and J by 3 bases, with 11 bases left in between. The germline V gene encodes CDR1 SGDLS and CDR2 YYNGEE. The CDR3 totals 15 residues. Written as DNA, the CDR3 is TGTGCCAGCAGCGTAGAAGGGAGCAAAACAGATACGCAGTATTTT. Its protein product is CASSVEGSKTDTQYF.

CDR3 loop: CASSARKGAGETQYF. DNA for the CDR3: TGTGCCAGCAGCGCTCGCAAGGGGGCCGGTGAGACCCAGTACTTC. The V gene is TRBV7-7, the J gene TRBJ2-5; 7 bases align to TRBD1. The CDR3 is made up of 15 amino acids. Per germline, CDR1 SSHAT and CDR2 FNYEAQ (reference sequence). Unmatched junction bases numbered 11, after V lost 5 bases and J lost 5 bases.

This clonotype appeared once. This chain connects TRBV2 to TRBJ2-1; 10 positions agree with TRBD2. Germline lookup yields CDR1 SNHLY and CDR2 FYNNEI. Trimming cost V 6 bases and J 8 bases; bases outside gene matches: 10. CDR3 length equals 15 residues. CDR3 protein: CASSLSGRAAYEQFF. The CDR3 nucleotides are TGTGCCAGCAGCCTAAGCGGGAGGGCCGCATATGAGCAGTTCTTC.

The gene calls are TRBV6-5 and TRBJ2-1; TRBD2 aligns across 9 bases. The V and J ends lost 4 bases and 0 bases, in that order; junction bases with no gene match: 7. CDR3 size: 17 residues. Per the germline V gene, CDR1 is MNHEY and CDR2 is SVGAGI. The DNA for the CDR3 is TGTGCCAGCAGTTCCCTAAATAGCGGGGGCTCCTACAATGAGCAGTTCTTC. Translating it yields CASSSLNSGGSYNEQFF.

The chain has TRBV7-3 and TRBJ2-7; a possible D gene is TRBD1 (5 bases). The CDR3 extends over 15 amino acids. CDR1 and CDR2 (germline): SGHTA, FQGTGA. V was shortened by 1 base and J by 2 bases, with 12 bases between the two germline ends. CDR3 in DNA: TGTGCCAGCAGCTTAAACAGTGGGGCAGCCTACGAGCAGTACTTC. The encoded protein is CASSLNSGAAYEQYF.

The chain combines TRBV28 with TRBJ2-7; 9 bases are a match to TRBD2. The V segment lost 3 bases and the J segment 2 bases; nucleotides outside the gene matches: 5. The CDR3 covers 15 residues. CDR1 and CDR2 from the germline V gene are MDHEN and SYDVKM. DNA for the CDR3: TGTGCCAGCAGTTTCACAGCGGGAGGAGCCTACGAGCAGTACTTC. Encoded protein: CASSFTAGGAYEQYF.

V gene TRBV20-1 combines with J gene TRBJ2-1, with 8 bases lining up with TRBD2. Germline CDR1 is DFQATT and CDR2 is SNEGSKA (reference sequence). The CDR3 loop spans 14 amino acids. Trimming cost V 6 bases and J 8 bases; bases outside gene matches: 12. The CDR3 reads CSAKVGLASDEQFF. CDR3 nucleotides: TGCAGTGCCAAGGTTGGACTAGCATCCGATGAGCAGTTCTTC.

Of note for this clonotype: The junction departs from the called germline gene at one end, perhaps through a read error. CDR3 nucleotide sequence: TGTGTCAGCAGCTGTACAGCCGGGGAGCTGTTTTTT. It is translated as CVSSCTAGELFF. This chain connects TRBV7-9 to TRBJ2-2, with no clear D. The CDR3 sequence is 12 residues long. Germline V gives CDR1 SEHNR, CDR2 FQNEAQ (reference sequence).